The rows below give T cell receptor beta chains drawn from one sample of a study of cytomegalovirus exposure and HLA in healthy donors. Produced via immunoSEQ multiplex PCR; TCRdb's table is partial and in-frame only. This sample has more than 60,000 clones; 96% occur once, and the top ten carry about 4.6%. The sample taken for sequencing was PBMCs. All receptors derive from a woman between 18 and 29 years old in good health and CMV-seropositive. Both conserved end residues are part of each CDR3. A D gene is named only where the DNA matches it firmly. Rows give clone size only sometimes, using once, few, many, or a class for an expanded clone.

D,size,V,J,DNA,CDR3
-,-,TRBV21-1,TRBJ2-3,TGTGCCAGCAGCAAAGGAGTTGCCCTCGTAGGCACAGATACGCAGTATTTT,CASSKGVALVGTDTQYF
TRBD1,-,TRBV6-5,TRBJ1-4,TGTGCCAGCAGTTCAAAGACAGGGGGCGGGAATGAAAAACTGTTTTTT,CASSSKTGGGNEKLFF
TRBD2,-,TRBV28,TRBJ2-7,TGTGCCAGCAGTTCCCCCCGCGGACTAGTTCAGGACGAGCAGTACTTC,CASSSPRGLVQDEQYF
-,-,TRBV28,TRBJ1-1,TGTGCCAGCAGTCCCCCGAGAGGGAACACTGAAGCTTTCTTT,CASSPPRGNTEAFF
-,-,TRBV11-2,TRBJ2-7,TGTGCCAGCAGACAAACGGGGAGCTACGAGCAGTACTTC,CASRQTGSYEQYF
-,-,TRBV7-9,TRBJ2-7,TGTGCCAGCAGCCTGGGTTCGGGGAGGAGGCAGTACTTC,CASSLGSGRRQYF
-,once,TRBV10-3,TRBJ2-3,TGTGCCATCAGTACCGCGGGTAAGCCAGATACGCAGTATTTT,CAISTAGKPDTQYF
-,-,TRBV29-1,TRBJ2-1,TGCAGCGGAGTCCACTTACTCTTCGACAATGAGCAGTTCTTC,CSGVHLLFDNEQFF
TRBD1,-,TRBV13,TRBJ2-1,TGTGCCAGCAGCCCTAGGACAGGGGGCAATGAGCAGTTCTTC,CASSPRTGGNEQFF
-,-,TRBV11-1,TRBJ2-4,TGTGCCAGCAGCTTACCGGGTGGGGCCAAAAACATTCAGTACTTC,CASSLPGGAKNIQYF
-,-,TRBV30,TRBJ1-1,TGTGCTCGGAGGGCAAGGGGCGCGAACACTGAAGCTTTCTTT,CARRARGANTEAFF
-,-,TRBV28,TRBJ1-2,TGTGCCAGCAGTTTTGAACAGCCCTATGGCTACACCTTC,CASSFEQPYGYTF
TRBD2,-,TRBV29-1,TRBJ2-7,TGCAGCGTTGGATCTTGGGCGGGAGGGAACTACGAGCAGTACTTC,CSVGSWAGGNYEQYF
TRBD2,once,TRBV18,TRBJ2-3,TGTGCCAGCTCGCTACTAGCGGTGGAGACAGATACGCAGTATTTT,CASSLLAVETDTQYF
-,-,TRBV5-1,TRBJ2-5,TGCGCCAGCAGTGGGTCCGGGGGTGGCGAGACCCAGTACTTC,CASSGSGGGETQYF
-,-,TRBV27,TRBJ2-3,TGTGCCAGCAACCCACTCGAGAGCTCAGATACGCAGTATTTT,CASNPLESSDTQYF
-,-,TRBV1,TRBJ2-7,TGCACCAGCAGTACTATCTCCTACGAGCAGTACTTC,CTSSTISYEQYF
TRBD2,-,TRBV19,TRBJ2-7,TGTGCCAGTAGTAGCCCCGGGACTAGGGCCTACGAGCAGTACTTC,CASSSPGTRAYEQYF
TRBD2,-,TRBV7-3,TRBJ2-3,TGTGCCAGCAGCTCCGGACTAGCGAAAGATACGCAGTATTTT,CASSSGLAKDTQYF
TRBD2,-,TRBV6-1,TRBJ2-2,TGTGCCAGCAGTGTTCCCGGGACTACGAACACCGGGGAGCTGTTTTTT,CASSVPGTTNTGELFF
TRBD1,-,TRBV6-6,TRBJ2-3,TGTGCCAGCAGTTACTTGACAGGGGCAGATACGCAGTATTTT,CASSYLTGADTQYF
-,-,TRBV4-3,TRBJ1-4,TGCGCCAGCAGCCAAGGGCCGCCGGGCAGGGCCTTTAATGAAAAACTGTTTTTT,CASSQGPPGRAFNEKLFF
-,-,TRBV5-1,TRBJ2-7,TGCGCCAGCAGCTTGGAGGGGAACGAGCAGTACTTC,CASSLEGNEQYF
-,-,TRBV15,TRBJ1-1,TGTGCCACCAGCAGAGATTTGGGGGCAAGTGAAGCTTTCTTT,CATSRDLGASEAFF
-,-,TRBV5-5,TRBJ1-3,TGTGCCACTTCAATTGGGAGCTCTGGAAACACCATATATTTT,CATSIGSSGNTIYF
TRBD2,-,TRBV27,TRBJ2-7,TGTGCCAGCAGTTTATCGCGGGGGAGAGAGCAGTACTTC,CASSLSRGREQYF
TRBD1,-,TRBV4-3,TRBJ1-2,TGCGCCAGCAGCCAAGAATCCTCAGGGGGCTATGGCTACACCTTC,CASSQESSGGYGYTF
-,-,TRBV28,TRBJ1-5,TGTGCCAGCAGTTTAGCGGGGGGGCTCGGACTAGCTCAGCCCCAGCATTTT,CASSLAGGLGLAQPQHF
-,once,TRBV5-4,TRBJ2-7,TGTGCCAGCAGCTTGTACAAGACCTACGAGCAGTACTTC,CASSLYKTYEQYF
-,-,TRBV15,TRBJ2-6,TGTGCCACCAGCAGAGATGTCCTCTCTGGGGCCAACGTCCTGACTTTC,CATSRDVLSGANVLTF
TRBD1,-,TRBV6-6,TRBJ2-2,TGTGCCAGCAGATATACCGGGACAGGGGGAACCGGGGAGCTGTTTTTT,CASRYTGTGGTGELFF
-,-,TRBV10-2,TRBJ2-5,TGCGCCAGCAGTGAGTCGCCACAGCACCAAGAGACCCAGTACTTC,CASSESPQHQETQYF
-,once,TRBV28,TRBJ1-3,TGTGCCAGCAGTTTATTCGGGAAAGGAAACACCATATATTTT,CASSLFGKGNTIYF
TRBD1,-,TRBV7-9,TRBJ1-2,TGTGCCAGCAGCTTCGGACAGGGAACTGGGGGCTACACCTTC,CASSFGQGTGGYTF
TRBD2,-,TRBV5-5,TRBJ2-5,TGTGCCAGCAGCAGGACTAGCGGCTACCAAGAGACCCAGTACTTC,CASSRTSGYQETQYF
-,-,TRBV6-5,TRBJ2-3,TGTGCCAGCACCCAGGGGGGTAAGGCAGATACGCAGTATTTT,CASTQGGKADTQYF
-,few,TRBV27,TRBJ2-3,TGTGCCAGCAGTTCCCGCAGGTACGATACGCAGTATTTT,CASSSRRYDTQYF
TRBD1,-,TRBV30,TRBJ1-2,TGTGCCTGGAGTGTGGCGGGGACAGGGGGCTATGGCTACACCTTC,CAWSVAGTGGYGYTF
-,-,TRBV28,TRBJ1-5,TGTGCCACAACGACAACAGGGCTTCGTCAGCCCCAGCATTTT,CATTTTGLRQPQHF
-,-,TRBV7-9,TRBJ2-4,TGTGCCAGCAGCAACGGAGAGGTCAAAAACATTCAGTACTTC,CASSNGEVKNIQYF
TRBD1,-,TRBV5-1,TRBJ2-6,TGCGCCAGCACCGGGACAGGCTCCGGGGCCAACGTCCTGACTTTC,CASTGTGSGANVLTF
-,once,TRBV7-3,TRBJ2-2,TGTGCCAGCAGCTCCTGGTCGCGGGGGCAGACCGGGGAGCTGTTTTTT,CASSSWSRGQTGELFF
TRBD2,-,TRBV29-1,TRBJ2-1,TGCAGCGTTGAAGGGCTAGCGGGACACCAGTTCTTC,CSVEGLAGHQFF
TRBD2,-,TRBV7-9,TRBJ2-3,TGTGCCAGCAGCTCCCTCATACCGGGACTAGCAATCACAGATACGCAGTATTTT,CASSSLIPGLAITDTQYF
-,-,TRBV4-1,TRBJ1-1,TGCGCCAGCGCCATAAAGGAGGGAACGAACACTGAAGCTTTCTTT,CASAIKEGTNTEAFF
-,-,TRBV7-2,TRBJ2-3,TGTGCCAGCAGCTTCATAGCGGTATTCAGCACAGATACGCAGTATTTT,CASSFIAVFSTDTQYF
TRBD2,-,TRBV11-2,TRBJ2-3,TGTGCCAGTTCACTCGCGGGAGGTGGGACAGATACGCAGTATTTT,CASSLAGGGTDTQYF
-,once,TRBV2,TRBJ1-1,TGTGCCAGCAGGCAGAGAGGGAACACTGAAGCTTTCTTT,CASRQRGNTEAFF
-,-,TRBV11-3,TRBJ2-1,TGTGCCAGCAGCACAACGGGCAATGAGCAGTTCTTC,CASSTTGNEQFF
TRBD2,-,TRBV4-1,TRBJ2-4,TGCGCCAGCAGCCAAGAAGTTTCCGGGAGGGCCTTAATAGCCAAAAACATTCAGTACTTC,CASSQEVSGRALIAKNIQYF
-,-,TRBV28,TRBJ1-1,TGTGCCAGCAGGGGGGGACCGACAGCTTTCTTT,CASRGGPTAFF
TRBD2,-,TRBV5-1,TRBJ2-5,TGCGCCAGCAGCTTCGGGACTAGCCGAGGAGAGACCCAGTACTTC,CASSFGTSRGETQYF
TRBD2,-,TRBV4-2,TRBJ2-1,TGTGCCAGCAGCCTCGATCTAGCGGATCAGCAGTTCTTC,CASSLDLADQQFF
TRBD2,once,TRBV7-2,TRBJ2-5,TGTGCCAGCAGCAGGGGACTAGCGGCTTTTGGAGGGCAAGAGACCCAGTACTTC,CASSRGLAAFGGQETQYF
TRBD2,-,TRBV9,TRBJ2-7,TGTGCCAGCAGCCCCCGACTAGCTCAATACGAGCAGTACTTC,CASSPRLAQYEQYF